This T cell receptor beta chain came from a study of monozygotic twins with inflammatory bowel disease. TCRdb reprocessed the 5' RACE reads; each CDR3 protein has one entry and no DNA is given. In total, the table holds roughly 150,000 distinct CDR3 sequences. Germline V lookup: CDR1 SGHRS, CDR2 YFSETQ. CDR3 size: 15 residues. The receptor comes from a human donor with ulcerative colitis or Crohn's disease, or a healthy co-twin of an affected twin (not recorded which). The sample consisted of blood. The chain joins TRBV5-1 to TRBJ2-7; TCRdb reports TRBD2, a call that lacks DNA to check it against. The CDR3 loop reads CASSPGLAGPYEQYF.